This is a list of T cell receptor beta chains from one sample in a study of T cell responses to AZD1222 COVID-19 vaccine. Produced via immunoSEQ multiplex PCR; TCRdb's table is partial and in-frame only. The table lists roughly 100,000 clones, less than 95% of them singletons, with 1% to 1.5% in the top ten. This specimen consisted of peripheral blood, obtained on day 0 of AZD1222 vaccination. The source of these receptors is an adult in good health. Both conserved end residues are part of each CDR3. Clone sizes are given selectively: once, few, many, or a class where the clone is expanded.

v_call: TRBV19
clone_size: NA
cdr3_aa: CASSSPFQVRTDTQYF

v_call: TRBV6-5
clone_size: once
cdr3_aa: CASEERQGNGYTF

v_call: TRBV7-9
clone_size: NA
cdr3_aa: CASSFGSGGETQYF

v_call: TRBV6-6
clone_size: once
cdr3_aa: CASRSTGGRSYGYTF

v_call: TRBV3-1/TRBV3-2
clone_size: NA
cdr3_aa: CASMGGTSRKETQYF

v_call: TRBV28
clone_size: once
cdr3_aa: CASSPTTSAQYF

v_call: TRBV7-9
clone_size: NA
cdr3_aa: CASSANLDGAREKLFF

v_call: TRBV4-1
clone_size: NA
cdr3_aa: CASSQELALGTDTQYF

v_call: TRBV5-8
clone_size: once
cdr3_aa: CASSLPTGWLYNEQFF

v_call: TRBV4-1
clone_size: NA
cdr3_aa: CASSQVLLTSNYGYTF

v_call: TRBV18
clone_size: NA
cdr3_aa: CASSPPGTRYYNEQFF

v_call: TRBV27
clone_size: NA
cdr3_aa: CASSRGRGSYNSPLHF

v_call: TRBV11-3
clone_size: once
cdr3_aa: CASSRQGNTEAFF

v_call: TRBV5-4
clone_size: NA
cdr3_aa: CASSSRGPEAFF

v_call: TRBV2
clone_size: NA
cdr3_aa: CASRDRVKETQYF

v_call: TRBV19
clone_size: NA
cdr3_aa: CASSSSQYSADTQYF

v_call: TRBV6-5
clone_size: NA
cdr3_aa: CASIGLSLSYEQYF

v_call: TRBV9
clone_size: NA
cdr3_aa: CASSVVGGISGNTIYF

v_call: TRBV27
clone_size: NA
cdr3_aa: CASRFAGPNYGYTF

v_call: TRBV6-5
clone_size: few
cdr3_aa: CASSIGSLGNTIYF

v_call: TRBV19
clone_size: NA
cdr3_aa: CASSMGGSPMNTEAFF

v_call: TRBV5-1
clone_size: NA
cdr3_aa: CASSFTGYYPEAFF

v_call: TRBV7-3
clone_size: NA
cdr3_aa: CASSATGTTGELFF

v_call: TRBV7-2
clone_size: NA
cdr3_aa: CASARAGSSYNEQFF

v_call: TRBV29-1
clone_size: NA
cdr3_aa: CSVELVGQTQYF

v_call: TRBV3-1/TRBV3-2
clone_size: once
cdr3_aa: CASSLDYSGNTIYF

v_call: TRBV4-1
clone_size: NA
cdr3_aa: CASSPLWGRGPPGNTIYF

v_call: TRBV7-9
clone_size: few
cdr3_aa: CASSLANSPHTEAFF

v_call: TRBV2
clone_size: NA
cdr3_aa: CAKGLDYEQYF

v_call: TRBV28
clone_size: once
cdr3_aa: CASSSLGRGSNQPQHF

v_call: TRBV18
clone_size: once
cdr3_aa: CASSPGGTEAYGYTF

v_call: TRBV6-5
clone_size: NA
cdr3_aa: CASVGGALGYTF

v_call: TRBV3-1/TRBV3-2
clone_size: NA
cdr3_aa: CASSQGGRDTQYF

v_call: TRBV5-1
clone_size: NA
cdr3_aa: CASSLEVSAPGYEQYF

v_call: TRBV4-1
clone_size: few
cdr3_aa: CASSQDPRGMSYNEQFF

v_call: TRBV27
clone_size: NA
cdr3_aa: CASRPYGQFSGANVLTF

v_call: TRBV6-5
clone_size: NA
cdr3_aa: CASRPGINYGYTF

v_call: TRBV7-6
clone_size: NA
cdr3_aa: CASGGGTISYNEQFF

v_call: TRBV30
clone_size: NA
cdr3_aa: CAWSRGMNTEAFF

v_call: TRBV7-9
clone_size: NA
cdr3_aa: CASSFQGDNTEAFF

v_call: TRBV6-5
clone_size: NA
cdr3_aa: CASSYSQTGGTPLHF

v_call: TRBV27
clone_size: NA
cdr3_aa: CASSLAGGLYEQYF

v_call: TRBV28
clone_size: NA
cdr3_aa: CASSLSPGYPGPLNNEQFF

v_call: TRBV5-6
clone_size: NA
cdr3_aa: CASSHPTGGSTDTQYF

v_call: TRBV7-9
clone_size: NA
cdr3_aa: CASSLAPSESPLHF

v_call: TRBV5-6
clone_size: NA
cdr3_aa: CASSFSPRSTDTQYF

v_call: TRBV29-1
clone_size: NA
cdr3_aa: CSVENREGNRVYNEQFF

v_call: TRBV7-9
clone_size: NA
cdr3_aa: CASSFSGGNTEAFF

v_call: TRBV5-4
clone_size: NA
cdr3_aa: CASSRDSQETQYF

v_call: TRBV24-1
clone_size: NA
cdr3_aa: CATRPAGDDQPQHF

v_call: TRBV3-1/TRBV3-2
clone_size: once
cdr3_aa: CASSQEFRPGRGEQFF

v_call: TRBV28
clone_size: NA
cdr3_aa: CASSQIRDNYNEQFF

v_call: TRBV19
clone_size: NA
cdr3_aa: CASSGLRDIMNTEAFF

v_call: TRBV10-3
clone_size: few
cdr3_aa: CAIRAAGDTEAFF

v_call: TRBV5-1
clone_size: NA
cdr3_aa: CASSLRGGYEQYF